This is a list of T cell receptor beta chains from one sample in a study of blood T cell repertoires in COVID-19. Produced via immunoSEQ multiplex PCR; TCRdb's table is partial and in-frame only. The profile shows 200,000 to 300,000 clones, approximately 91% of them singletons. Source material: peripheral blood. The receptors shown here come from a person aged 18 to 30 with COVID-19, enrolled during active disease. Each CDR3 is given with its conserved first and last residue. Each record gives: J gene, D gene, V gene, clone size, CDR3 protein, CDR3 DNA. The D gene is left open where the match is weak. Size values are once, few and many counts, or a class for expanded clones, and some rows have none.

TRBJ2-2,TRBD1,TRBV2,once,CASRPGTGPGELFF,TGTGCCAGCAGACCCGGGACAGGGCCCGGGGAGCTGTTTTTT
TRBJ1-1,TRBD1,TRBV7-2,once,CASSSPGGEGRTEAFF,TGTGCCAGCAGCTCCCCAGGGGGCGAGGGACGAACTGAAGCTTTCTTT
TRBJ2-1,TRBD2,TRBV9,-,CASSTGPSGYNEQFF,TGTGCCAGCAGCACGGGCCCTAGCGGCTACAATGAGCAGTTCTTC
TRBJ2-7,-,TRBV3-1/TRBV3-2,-,CASSHTGSPYEQYF,TGTGCCAGCAGCCACACCGGGAGCCCCTACGAGCAGTACTTC
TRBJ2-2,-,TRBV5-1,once,CASKFDTNTGELFF,TGCGCCAGCAAGTTTGACACTAACACCGGGGAGCTGTTTTTT
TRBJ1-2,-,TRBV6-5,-,CASSNQAYGYTF,TGTGCCAGCAGTAACCAGGCTTATGGCTACACCTTC
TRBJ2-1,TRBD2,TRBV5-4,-,CASSKRGGSYNEQFF,TGTGCCAGCAGTAAGCGGGGGGGCTCCTACAATGAGCAGTTCTTC
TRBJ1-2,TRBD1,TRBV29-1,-,CSIRDRGGNYGYTF,TGCAGCATCCGGGACAGGGGCGGCAACTATGGCTACACCTTC
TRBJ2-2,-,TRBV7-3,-,CASSPDTAPGELFF,TGTGCCAGCAGCCCCGACACGGCTCCGGGGGAGCTGTTTTTT
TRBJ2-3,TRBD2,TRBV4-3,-,CASSQGPAVAGGPSTQYF,TGCGCCAGCAGCCAAGGGCCTGCGGTAGCGGGAGGGCCTAGTACGCAGTATTTT
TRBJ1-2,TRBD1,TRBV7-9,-,CASSLGEGDSRHGYTF,TGTGCCAGCAGCTTAGGCGAGGGGGACAGCAGGCATGGCTACACCTTC
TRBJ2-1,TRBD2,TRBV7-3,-,CASSPGLAGNREQFF,TGTGCCAGCAGCCCGGGACTAGCGGGAAATAGGGAGCAGTTCTTC
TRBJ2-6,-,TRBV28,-,CASSSPESGANVLTF,TGTGCCAGCAGTTCCCCAGAATCTGGGGCCAACGTCCTGACTTTC
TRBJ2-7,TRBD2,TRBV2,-,CASSETVGLEAYEQYF,TGTGCCAGCAGTGAAACCGTCGGACTAGAAGCTTACGAGCAGTACTTC
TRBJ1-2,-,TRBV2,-,CASSPEGGRGYTF,TGTGCCAGCAGTCCCGAGGGAGGTAGAGGCTACACCTTC
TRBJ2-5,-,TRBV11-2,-,CASSPRETLMQETQYF,TGTGCCAGCAGCCCGCGGGAAACGCTCATGCAGGAGACCCAGTACTTC
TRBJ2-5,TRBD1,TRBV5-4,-,CASTTSGGGETQYF,TGTGCCAGCACCACCTCAGGGGGCGGGGAGACCCAGTACTTC
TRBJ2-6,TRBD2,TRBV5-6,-,CASSRRGGANVLTF,TGTGCCAGCAGCCGGCGGGGGGGCGCCAACGTCCTGACTTTC
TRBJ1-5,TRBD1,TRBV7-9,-,CASSSGQGAKGSAQHF,TGTGCCAGCAGCTCGGGACAGGGGGCGAAAGGTTCGGCCCAGCATTTT
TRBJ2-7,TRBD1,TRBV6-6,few,CASSTTGVGEQYF,TGTGCCAGCAGTACAACAGGGGTGGGGGAGCAGTACTTC
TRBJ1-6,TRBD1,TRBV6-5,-,CAIWRGQESPLHF,TGTGCCATTTGGAGGGGGCAGGAGTCACCCCTCCACTTT
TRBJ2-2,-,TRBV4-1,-,CASSPHRVTGELFF,TGCGCCAGCAGCCCTCACAGGGTTACCGGGGAGCTGTTTTTT
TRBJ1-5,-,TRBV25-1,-,CASSAGFRNQPQHF,TGTGCCAGCAGTGCAGGGTTCAGGAATCAGCCCCAGCATTTT
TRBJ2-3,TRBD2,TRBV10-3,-,CAISEFRGLAGDTQYF,TGTGCCATCAGTGAGTTCAGGGGACTAGCGGGAGATACGCAGTATTTT
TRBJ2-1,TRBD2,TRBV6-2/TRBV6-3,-,CASSYNSAGGPLIHEQFF,TGTGCCAGCAGTTACAATTCTGCGGGAGGCCCCTTGATCCATGAGCAGTTCTTC
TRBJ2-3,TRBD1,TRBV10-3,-,CAISESNPRDRVYTDTQYF,TGTGCCATCAGTGAGTCGAATCCCCGGGACAGGGTTTACACAGATACGCAGTATTTT
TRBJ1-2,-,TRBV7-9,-,CASSSSPDRVPYGYTF,TGTGCCAGCAGCTCATCCCCGGACAGAGTCCCCTATGGCTACACCTTC
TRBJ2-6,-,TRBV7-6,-,CASSFGAGSGANVLTF,TGTGCCAGCAGCTTCGGAGCCGGCTCTGGGGCCAACGTCCTGACTTTC
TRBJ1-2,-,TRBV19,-,CASSHRRDGYTF,TGTGCCAGTAGTCATAGGAGGGATGGCTACACCTTC
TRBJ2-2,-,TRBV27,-,CASSLDSTLNTGELFF,TGTGCCAGCAGTCTCGACAGTACCTTGAACACCGGGGAGCTGTTTTTT
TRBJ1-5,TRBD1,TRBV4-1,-,CASRPGTGGNQPQHF,TGCGCCAGCAGGCCCGGGACAGGGGGAAATCAGCCCCAGCATTTT
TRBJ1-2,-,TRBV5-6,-,CASSLQQGYYGYTF,TGTGCCAGCAGCCTTCAACAGGGATACTATGGCTACACCTTC
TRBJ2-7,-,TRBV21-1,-,CASSFRGLSSYEQYF,TGTGCCAGCAGCTTCAGGGGGCTTAGCTCCTACGAGCAGTACTTC
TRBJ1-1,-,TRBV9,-,CASSPAQGMNTEAFF,TGTGCCAGCAGCCCCGCTCAGGGGATGAACACTGAAGCTTTCTTT
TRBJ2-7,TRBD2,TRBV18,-,CASSQGTSVYEQYF,TGTGCCAGCTCACAGGGGACTAGCGTCTACGAGCAGTACTTC
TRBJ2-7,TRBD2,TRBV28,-,CASSSSGRTLYEQYF,TGTGCCAGCAGTTCGAGCGGGAGGACCCTCTACGAGCAGTACTTC
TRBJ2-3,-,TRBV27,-,CASSFQGGTDTQYF,TGTGCCAGCAGTTTCCAGGGTGGGACAGATACGCAGTATTTT
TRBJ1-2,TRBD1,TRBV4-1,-,CASSQDDRQGDGYTF,TGCGCCAGCAGCCAAGATGACAGGCAGGGGGACGGCTACACCTTC
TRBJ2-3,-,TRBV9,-,CASSGGTGGVGPEGPSTDTQYF,TGTGCCAGCAGCGGCGGCACAGGGGGGGTGGGCCCCGAGGGCCCTAGCACAGATACGCAGTATTTT
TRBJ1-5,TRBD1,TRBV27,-,CASSFGTEGNQPQHF,TGTGCCAGCAGTTTCGGGACAGAGGGCAATCAGCCCCAGCATTTT
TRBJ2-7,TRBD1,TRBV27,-,CASSDRAYEQYF,TGTGCCAGCAGTGACAGGGCCTACGAGCAGTACTTC
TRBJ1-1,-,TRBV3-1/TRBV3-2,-,CASSGDTGGTEAFF,TGTGCCAGCAGCGGCGACACGGGGGGCACTGAAGCTTTCTTT
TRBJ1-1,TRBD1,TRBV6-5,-,CASSPGTGHTEAFF,TGTGCCAGCAGCCCGGGGACAGGGCACACTGAAGCTTTCTTT
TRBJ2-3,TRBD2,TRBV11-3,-,CASSHGTSGSTDTQYF,TGTGCCAGCAGCCACGGGACTAGCGGAAGCACAGATACGCAGTATTTT
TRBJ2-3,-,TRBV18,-,CASSPQGTSTDTQYF,TGTGCCAGCTCACCACAGGGGACTAGCACAGATACGCAGTATTTT
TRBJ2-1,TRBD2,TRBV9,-,CASGGRTYNEQFF,TGTGCCAGCGGCGGGAGGACCTACAATGAGCAGTTCTTC
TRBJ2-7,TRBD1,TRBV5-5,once,CASSLRTGGVYEQYF,TGTGCCAGCAGCTTACGGACAGGGGGCGTTTACGAGCAGTACTTC
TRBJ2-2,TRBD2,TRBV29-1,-,CSVSLAANTGELFF,TGCAGCGTTTCTCTAGCGGCGAACACCGGGGAGCTGTTTTTT
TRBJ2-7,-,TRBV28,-,CASSSAGLADYEQYF,TGTGCCAGCAGCTCCGCTGGGCTAGCCGACTACGAGCAGTACTTC
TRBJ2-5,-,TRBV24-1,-,CATSDSGGQTQYF,TGTGCCACCAGTGATTCCGGGGGGCAGACCCAGTACTTC